This paragraph covers one TCR beta chain sequence. Its target is not known. A junction boundary mismatches the germline segment, possibly from a read error. PCR was performed a second time for about 7 to 12 cycles using a sample-barcoded 5' primer and a J-beta primer mix. Per-sample output comprised a minimum of 2.5 million paired-end reads containing CDR3. Each CDR3 protein is one row after TCRdb ran MiXCR on the 5' RACE reads. The sample has approximately 900,000 distinct CDR3 sequences; around 48% are singletons. CDR1 is SGHTA and CDR2 is FQGNSA in the germline V gene. The CDR3 totals 14 residues. Caucasian individuals from Russia who were healthy and aged roughly 6 to 90 acted as donors. This sample was included in a study of blood T cells in healthy people across ages. Whole-study findings and limits: Greater diversity and more naive CD4+ cells were seen in long-lived donors than in aged donors.

The sample taken for sequencing was blood. The genes are TRBV7-2 and TRBJ2-3; D not resolved. This clonotype originated in a man aged 25-40 years in good health. For the CDR3, the DNA is TGTGCCAGCAGGCCGGGCGTGCGAGCAGATACGCGGTATTTT. It yields the protein CASRPGVRADTRYF.